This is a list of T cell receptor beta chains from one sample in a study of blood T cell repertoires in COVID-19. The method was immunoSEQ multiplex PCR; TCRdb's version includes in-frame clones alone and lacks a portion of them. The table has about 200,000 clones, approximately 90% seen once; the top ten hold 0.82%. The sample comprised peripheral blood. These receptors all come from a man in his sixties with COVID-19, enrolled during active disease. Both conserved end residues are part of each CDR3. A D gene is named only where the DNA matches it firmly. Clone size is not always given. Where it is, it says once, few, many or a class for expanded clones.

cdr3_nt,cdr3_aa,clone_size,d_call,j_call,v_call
TGTGCCTGCGAGGAGGGCGGGGGCCTACTCTATGGCTACACCTTC,CACEEGGGLLYGYTF,NA,NA,TRBJ1-2,TRBV30
TGTGCCAGCAGCTCGTTCAGTAACAGTAGGTACAATGAGCAGTTCTTC,CASSSFSNSRYNEQFF,NA,NA,TRBJ2-1,TRBV7-9
TGTGCCTGGAGTGTAGGGGGAACGAATTCACCCCTCCACTTT,CAWSVGGTNSPLHF,NA,NA,TRBJ1-6,TRBV30
TGTGCCAGCAGCCCCGGGGGGCGGGACAATGAGCAGTTCTTC,CASSPGGRDNEQFF,NA,NA,TRBJ2-1,TRBV5-6
TGTGCCAGCAGCGTAGGACAGTCTAACTATGGCTACACCTTC,CASSVGQSNYGYTF,NA,NA,TRBJ1-2,TRBV9
TGCGCCAGCAGCCAAGTTCGACTAGCGGGGGTCCAAGAGACCCAGTACTTC,CASSQVRLAGVQETQYF,NA,TRBD2,TRBJ2-5,TRBV4-1
TGTGCCACCAGTGAAACCGGGACAGGGGGCATCGACACCATATATTTT,CATSETGTGGIDTIYF,NA,TRBD1,TRBJ1-3,TRBV24-1
TGTGCCAGCAGTTTGCCCACCGGGACAGGGGGGTTCGGGGAGCTGTTTTTT,CASSLPTGTGGFGELFF,NA,TRBD1,TRBJ2-2,TRBV7-9
TGTGCCAGCAGTGAAGCCGGGGGACTCTATGGCTACACCTTC,CASSEAGGLYGYTF,NA,NA,TRBJ1-2,TRBV2
TGTGCCAGCAGCCGGAGCGGGGGGGCTAACTATGGCTACACCTTC,CASSRSGGANYGYTF,NA,NA,TRBJ1-2,TRBV3-1/TRBV3-2
TGTGCCAGCAGCCAAGACCGTTACTATAATTCACCCCTCCACTTT,CASSQDRYYNSPLHF,NA,NA,TRBJ1-6,TRBV3-1/TRBV3-2
TGTGCCAGCAGCACCAGCGGGGGACCCGCAGATACGCAGTATTTT,CASSTSGGPADTQYF,NA,TRBD2,TRBJ2-3,TRBV9
TGTGCCAGCAGCCCGATTCCACGGGGGGGACGGACCATCTCCTACGAGCAGTACTTC,CASSPIPRGGRTISYEQYF,NA,TRBD2,TRBJ2-7,TRBV5-6
TGTGCCAGCAATACAGGGGGACGGGGCGAGCAGTACTTC,CASNTGGRGEQYF,NA,TRBD1,TRBJ2-7,TRBV7-2
TGTGCCAGCAGTAGGACAGCTAAAAATGAAAAACTGTTTTTT,CASSRTAKNEKLFF,NA,NA,TRBJ1-4,TRBV7-9
TGTGCCAGCAGATCCAGGTTAGCTAACTATGGCTACACCTTC,CASRSRLANYGYTF,NA,NA,TRBJ1-2,TRBV28
TGTGCCAGCAGCGTAGGGCAGGGAAATGTCGACGAGCAGTACTTC,CASSVGQGNVDEQYF,NA,NA,TRBJ2-7,TRBV9
TGTGCCAGCAGCTGGGGGGGATCCCAGCCCCAGCATTTT,CASSWGGSQPQHF,NA,NA,TRBJ1-5,TRBV7-3
TGCGCCAGCAGTCAATTTGCCCAGGGGGGCAATGAGCAGTTCTTC,CASSQFAQGGNEQFF,NA,NA,TRBJ2-1,TRBV23-1
TGTGCCAGCAGCTTCCGGACAGGGAGGGAGACTGAAGCTTTCTTT,CASSFRTGRETEAFF,NA,TRBD1,TRBJ1-1,TRBV7-2
TGTGCCAGCAGCTTGGTGCCTACAGAAAATTCACCCCTCCACTTT,CASSLVPTENSPLHF,NA,NA,TRBJ1-6,TRBV5-6
TGTGCCACCCGAAAAGCGGGGATGGCTCCCGGCGAGCAGTACTTC,CATRKAGMAPGEQYF,NA,TRBD2,TRBJ2-7,TRBV19
TGTGCCAGCCAGGGCATAAATGGCTACACCTTC,CASQGINGYTF,NA,NA,TRBJ1-2,TRBV12-3/TRBV12-4
TGCGCCAGCAGCCAAGAAGAGTTTCAGCCCCAGCATTTT,CASSQEEFQPQHF,NA,NA,TRBJ1-5,TRBV4-1
TGCGCCAGCAGCCCAGGACAGGGGGGGAAGAACACTGAAGCTTTCTTT,CASSPGQGGKNTEAFF,NA,TRBD1,TRBJ1-1,TRBV5-1
TGTGCCAGCAGTTACGGGACAGGGGCCTATGGCTACACCTTC,CASSYGTGAYGYTF,NA,TRBD1,TRBJ1-2,TRBV6-5
TGCGCCAGCAGCCGAAACAGGGAAACCTCCTACGAGCAGTACTTC,CASSRNRETSYEQYF,NA,NA,TRBJ2-7,TRBV4-3
TGTGCCAGTAGTAGCGGACAGACGAACACCGGGGAGCTGTTTTTT,CASSSGQTNTGELFF,NA,NA,TRBJ2-2,TRBV19
TGTGCCAGCAGTGAAGGACACATCAATGAGCAGTTCTTC,CASSEGHINEQFF,NA,NA,TRBJ2-1,TRBV2
TGTGCCAGCAGCGAATGGGCGGGGGGCCCTGAAAAGACCCAGTACTTC,CASSEWAGGPEKTQYF,NA,TRBD2,TRBJ2-5,TRBV9
TGTGCCAGCAGTTTAGCGGGACAGGGGTACGAGCAGTACTTC,CASSLAGQGYEQYF,NA,TRBD1,TRBJ2-7,TRBV28
TGCGCCAGCAAGGGTCTAGCGGGAGGGACTCACGAGCAGTACTTC,CASKGLAGGTHEQYF,NA,TRBD2,TRBJ2-7,TRBV10-1
TGTGCCAGCAGCCAACAACTAGCGGGAGTCGACGAGCAGTACTTC,CASSQQLAGVDEQYF,NA,TRBD2,TRBJ2-7,TRBV4-2
TGTGCCAGCAGCCGTACCGGGACTAGTGTCCAAGAGACCCAGTACTTC,CASSRTGTSVQETQYF,NA,TRBD2,TRBJ2-5,TRBV4-2
TGTGCCAGCAGCTTGAGGGTTGGCGAGCAGTACTTC,CASSLRVGEQYF,NA,NA,TRBJ2-7,TRBV11-1
TGTGCCAGCAGCGTGACCGGGACTCTGGCTTTCTTT,CASSVTGTLAFF,NA,NA,TRBJ1-1,TRBV5-6
TGTGCCAGCAGCGCGGGACTAGCGAGGCCCGGGGAGCTGTTTTTT,CASSAGLARPGELFF,NA,TRBD2,TRBJ2-2,TRBV9
TGTGCCAGCAGTGATCTCGGCGAGCAGTACTTC,CASSDLGEQYF,NA,NA,TRBJ2-7,TRBV6-1
TGTGCCAGCAGTTTGATTGCCGGGACAGGGTTGGATCAGCCCCAGCATTTT,CASSLIAGTGLDQPQHF,NA,TRBD1,TRBJ1-5,TRBV28
TGTGCCAGCAGTGACGGGACAGGGATATCAACTGAAGCTTTCTTT,CASSDGTGISTEAFF,NA,TRBD1,TRBJ1-1,TRBV2
TGCAGCGTTGCGTGGGCAGGGGGCTCGAGGACTGAAGCTTTCTTT,CSVAWAGGSRTEAFF,once,TRBD1,TRBJ1-1,TRBV29-1
TGTGCTAGTGGTTTGGCTTGGTCGGGAGGTATTACTGGAAACACCATATATTTT,CASGLAWSGGITGNTIYF,once,NA,TRBJ1-3,TRBV12-5
TGTGCCAGCTCACCTCAGACTGGTGACACTGAAGCTTTCTTT,CASSPQTGDTEAFF,NA,NA,TRBJ1-1,TRBV18
TGTGCCAGCTCACCACTTGGGACAGCACGCACAGATACGCAGTATTTT,CASSPLGTARTDTQYF,NA,TRBD1,TRBJ2-3,TRBV18
TGTGCCAGTAGGGGACAGGGGGTATATGGCTACACCTTC,CASRGQGVYGYTF,NA,TRBD1,TRBJ1-2,TRBV19
TGTGCCAGCAGCCCCACAGGGGTTTCTGGAAACACCATATATTTT,CASSPTGVSGNTIYF,NA,TRBD1,TRBJ1-3,TRBV5-5
TGTGCCAGTAGATTTACTAGCGGGATAAATGAGCAGTTCTTC,CASRFTSGINEQFF,NA,TRBD2,TRBJ2-1,TRBV19
TGTGCCAGCAGCCATATCCGGGACAGGGGGATCACCGGGGAGCTGTTTTTT,CASSHIRDRGITGELFF,NA,TRBD1,TRBJ2-2,TRBV14
TGTGCCAGCAGCCAAGGACCGGGAATCCAAGAGACCCAGTACTTC,CASSQGPGIQETQYF,NA,NA,TRBJ2-5,TRBV4-2
TGTGCCAGCAGCCTCGGACAGGGAGAAGCAGCTTATGGCTACACCTTC,CASSLGQGEAAYGYTF,NA,TRBD1,TRBJ1-2,TRBV5-4
TGTGCCATCAGTGATTGGGACAGGGGGATCGATGAGCAGTTCTTC,CAISDWDRGIDEQFF,NA,TRBD1,TRBJ2-1,TRBV10-3
TGTGCCAGTAGTATAGGTGGAGCGGATAGCACAGATACGCAGTATTTT,CASSIGGADSTDTQYF,NA,NA,TRBJ2-3,TRBV19
TGTGCCAGCCCCGGGACAGGGGGGACCGGGGAGCTGTTTTTT,CASPGTGGTGELFF,NA,TRBD1,TRBJ2-2,TRBV14
TGCGCCAGCAGCCTGAGCATGACAGGAAACTATGGCTACACCTTC,CASSLSMTGNYGYTF,NA,NA,TRBJ1-2,TRBV4-1